This TCR beta chain was captured in a study of post-analysis software for immune sequencing data. Study-wide context: Clinical courses comprised relapsing-remitting, secondary progressive and progressive-relapsing multiple sclerosis.

This CDR3 comprises 11 residues. With 8 bases removed from V and 10 bases from J, the gap between germline ends came to 12 bases. Per the germline V gene, CDR1 is MNHNY and CDR2 is SVGAGI (reference sequence). Unique molecular identifiers featured in each of the TCR beta cDNA libraries. One entry per CDR3 protein, called by TCRdb with MiXCR from the PCR reads. The sample lists about 820,000 distinct CDR3 sequences, around 50% seen once, with approximately 4.4% in the top ten. Comments on this clonotype: No antigen is known for it.

Study results and limitations: Patients carried roughly five TRBV segments more frequently than controls did, and TRBV5-6, TRBV5-1 and TRBV20-1 were among them.

The sequencing sample was made of blood. This clonotype originated in a girl aged 5-17 years with multiple sclerosis. The chain has TRBV6-6 and TRBJ2-1; D possibly matches TRBD1 or TRBD2 (5 bases each). The CDR3 DNA reads TGTGCCAGCCTGAGAGGGGCAGAGCAGTTCTTC. It encodes CASLRGAEQFF.